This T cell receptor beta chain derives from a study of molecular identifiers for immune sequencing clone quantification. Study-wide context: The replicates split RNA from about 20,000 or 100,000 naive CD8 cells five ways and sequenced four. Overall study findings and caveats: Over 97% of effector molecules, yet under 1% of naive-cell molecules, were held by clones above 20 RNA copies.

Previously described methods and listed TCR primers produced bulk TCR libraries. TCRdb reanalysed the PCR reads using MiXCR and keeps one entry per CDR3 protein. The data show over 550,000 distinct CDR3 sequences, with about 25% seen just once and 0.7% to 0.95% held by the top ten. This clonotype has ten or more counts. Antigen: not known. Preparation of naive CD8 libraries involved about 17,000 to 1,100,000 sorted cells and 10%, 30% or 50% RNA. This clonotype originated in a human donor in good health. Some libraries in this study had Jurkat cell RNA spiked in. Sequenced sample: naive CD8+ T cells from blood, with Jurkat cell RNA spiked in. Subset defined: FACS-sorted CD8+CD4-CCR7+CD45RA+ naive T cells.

The CDR3 region has the DNA TGCAGTGCTAGCCGACAGATGACCTACGAGCAGTACTTC. Its translation is CSASRQMTYEQYF. The chain uses TRBV20-1 and TRBJ2-7, with D maybe TRBD1 (5 bases). The CDR3 consists of 13 residues. V lost 3 bases to trimming and J lost 2 bases, with 11 bases between them. Germline assignment: CDR1 DFQATT and CDR2 SNEGSKA (reference sequence).